The 27 T cell receptor beta chains reported below all come from one sample, sequenced in a study of T cell changes during pregnancy in multiple sclerosis. Data came from immunoSEQ multiplex PCR; TCRdb stores just in-frame clones and leaves some out. The table lists under 150,000 clones, around 95% of them singletons, with over 0.35% in the top ten. The sample here was peripheral blood, taken after pregnancy. The receptors come from a female donor with multiple sclerosis, enrolled in a pregnancy study.

The genes are TRBV19 and TRBJ1-2, with 7 bases lining up with TRBD1. From germline, CDR1 is LNHDA and CDR2 SQIVND (reference sequence). V was clipped by 5 bases and J by 3 bases; unmatched bases: 9. CDR3 length equals 15 residues. The CDR3 DNA is TGTGCCAGTAGTCTAACGGGACAGCCCGACTATGGCTACACCTTC. Translation: CASSLTGQPDYGYTF.

The V gene is TRBV4-3, the J gene TRBJ1-2; TRBD1 might be the D (6 bases). Germline-derived CDR1 and CDR2 are LGHNA and YSLEER. The CDR3 contains 14 residues. V lost 4 bases to trimming and J lost 7 bases, with 16 bases between them. The CDR3 DNA reads TGCGCCAGCAGCCCGGAATTACAGGGCGGTGGCTACACCTTC. Translation: CASSPELQGGGYTF.

CDR3 DNA sequence: TGTGCCAGCAGCTTGGAGAGGGGGCATAACACCGGGGAGCTGTTTTTT. Residues: CASSLERGHNTGELFF. The chain has TRBV5-6 and TRBJ2-2; 7 nucleotides align to TRBD1. This CDR3 is built from 16 residues. Germline CDR1 and CDR2: SGHDT and YYEEEE. The ends lost 0 bases at V and 2 bases at J; junction bases unmatched: 4.

V gene TRBV6-5 combines with J gene TRBJ2-7, with 14 bases matching TRBD2. The length of the CDR3 is 15 residues. Germline loops: CDR1 MNHEY, CDR2 SVGAGI. V shed 2 bases, J shed 4 bases, and the junction held 1 base outside the gene matches. The CDR3 region has the DNA TGTGCCAGCAGTTACGGGACTAGCGGGAGATACGAGCAGTACTTC. Translation: CASSYGTSGRYEQYF.

V gene TRBV5-1 combines with J gene TRBJ1-6; 9 bases match TRBD1. Germline assignment: CDR1 SGHRS and CDR2 YFSETQ. J was trimmed by 7 bases and V by 4 bases; bases with no gene match: 9. The CDR3 has 16 amino acids. CDR3 sequence reads: CASSGVDRGMNSPLHF. The CDR3 DNA is TGCGCCAGCAGCGGGGTGGACAGGGGAATGAATTCACCCCTCCACTTT.

This chain joins TRBV6-6 and TRBJ1-2; D is perhaps TRBD1 (5 bases). Germline V CDR1 and CDR2: MNHNY, SVGAGI (reference sequence). The V gene lost 5 bases and the J gene lost 8 bases, with 18 bases spanning the gap. The CDR3 sequence is 14 residues long. The CDR3 region is CASSPQGMVEGYTF. CDR3 coding DNA: TGTGCCAGCAGTCCCCAGGGCATGGTCGAGGGCTACACCTTC.

The chain links TRBV5-1 to TRBJ2-6, with 8 nucleotides matching TRBD2. The CDR3 covers 20 residues. Germline assignment: CDR1 SGHRS and CDR2 YFSETQ. After removal of 2 bases from V and 0 bases from J, the junction contained 13 bases not matched to a gene. CDR3 in amino acids: CASSFSLWVAGRSGANVLTF. The CDR3 DNA reads TGCGCCAGCAGCTTCTCCTTATGGGTAGCGGGGCGCTCTGGGGCCAACGTCCTGACTTTC.

The chain joins TRBV14 to TRBJ2-1, with 10 bases matching TRBD1. Germline V CDR1 and CDR2: SGHDN, FVKESK. Trimming at V came to 1 base and at J to 4 bases, leaving 4 bases not matched to a gene. The CDR3 runs 16 residues. As DNA, the CDR3 is TGTGCCAGCAGCCAAGTTAGACAGGGGGCATACAATGAGCAGTTCTTC. Translation gives CASSQVRQGAYNEQFF.

This sequence joins TRBV7-9 and TRBJ2-3; 7 nucleotides line up with TRBD2. Germline CDR1 and CDR2: SEHNR and FQNEAQ (reference sequence). The CDR3 is 14 residues long. Trimming cost V 4 bases and J 5 bases; bases outside gene matches: 6. CDR3 protein: CASSWAGDLDTQYF. The CDR3 DNA follows: TGTGCCAGCAGCTGGGCGGGGGACCTAGATACGCAGTATTTT. Full variable domain (remainder filled in from reference TRBV7-9 and TRBJ2-3): DTGVSQNPRHKITKRGQNVTFRCDPISEHNRLYWYRQTLGQGPEFLTYFQNEAQLEKSRLLSDRFSAERPKGSFSTLEIQRTEQGDSAMYLCASSWAGDLDTQYFGPGTRLTVL.

CDR3 DNA: TGTGCCAGCCTCGAGGGACTAGCGGACGACAATGAGCAGTTCTTC. Protein sequence: CASLEGLADDNEQFF. The chain couples TRBV5-8 to TRBJ2-1; 11 bases align to TRBD2. Trimming took 7 bases from V and 5 from J; bases not matched to a gene: 8. CDR1 and CDR2 (germline): SGHTS, YDEGEE. This CDR3 comprises 15 residues.

In this sample, this clone turned up once. The chain has TRBV21-1 and TRBJ2-7; no check of the table's D call, TRBD2, against the DNA was made. TRBV21-1 is a pseudogene locus. The CDR3 is 15 amino acids. The CDR3 region has the DNA TGTGCCAGCAGAAAGCACCCATCAAAGGAGAACGAGCAGTACTTC. Protein product: CASRKHPSKENEQYF.

The chain is built from TRBV11-3 and TRBJ2-2, with 11 nucleotides matching TRBD1. CDR3 length equals 15 residues. The germline V gene encodes CDR1 SGHNT and CDR2 YENEEA. Losses at the gene ends were 4 bases for V and 4 bases for J; bases not matched to a gene: 2. Here the CDR3 reads CASSSGTGGTGELFF. The CDR3 DNA reads TGTGCCAGCAGCTCGGGGACAGGGGGCACCGGGGAGCTGTTTTTT.

The gene calls are TRBV5-6 and TRBJ1-4; a weak D match, TRBD1 (6 bases). The germline gives CDR1 SGHDT, CDR2 YYEEEE. V was pared by 4 bases and J by 3 bases, with 13 bases between. CDR3 length: 15 residues. The CDR3: CASSPGYRANEKLFF. The CDR3 nucleotides are TGTGCCAGCAGCCCGGGTTACAGGGCTAATGAAAAACTGTTTTTT.

The V gene is TRBV4-2, the J gene TRBJ1-4; D ambiguous. Germline values: CDR1 LGHNA, CDR2 YNFKEQ. V was pared by 4 bases and J by 6 bases, with 15 bases between. This CDR3 is 15 amino acids long. The CDR3 loop reads CASSRDRRFDEKLFF. The CDR3 DNA sequence: TGTGCCAGCAGCCGTGATCGGAGGTTCGATGAAAAACTGTTTTTT.

V and J are TRBV19 and TRBJ1-2; D call uncertain. Germline lookup yields CDR1 LNHDA and CDR2 SQIVND (reference sequence). CDR3 length: 18 residues. Trimming pared 5 bases from V and 2 bases from J, leaving 24 bases between. The CDR3 nucleotides read TGTGCCAGTAGTCCTACTCTAAGGAGGCTCATCATAAACTATGGCTACACCTTC. Translating it yields CASSPTLRRLIINYGYTF.

The chain recombines TRBV2 with TRBJ2-3; 12 bases match TRBD2. V lost 9 bases and J lost 1; bases outside the gene matches: 5. The CDR3 totals 15 residues. Germline lookup yields CDR1 SNHLY and CDR2 FYNNEI. The CDR3 loop reads CASRLAGARTDTQYF. As DNA, the CDR3 is TGTGCCAGTAGACTAGCGGGAGCTCGCACAGATACGCAGTATTTT.

The rearrangement links TRBV19 to TRBJ1-5, with TRBD1 as a possible D gene (5 bases). Germline V gene data show CDR1 as LNHDA and CDR2 as SQIVND (reference sequence). The CDR3 totals 16 residues. Between the trimmed V and J ends, which lost 4 bases and 0 bases, there was a span of 13 bases. The DNA for the CDR3 is TGTGCCAGTAGTACCCTGACAGTTTATAGCAATCAGCCCCAGCATTTT. It is translated as CASSTLTVYSNQPQHF.

This sequence joins TRBV19 and TRBJ2-2, with 12 bases that match TRBD1. Germline CDR1 is LNHDA and CDR2 is SQIVND (reference sequence). Trimming took 5 bases from V and 3 from J; bases not matched to a gene: 7. There are 17 residues in the CDR3. CDR3 amino acids: CASSFRWDRGHTGELFF. The CDR3 nucleotides are TGTGCCAGTAGTTTTCGTTGGGACAGGGGGCACACCGGGGAGCTGTTTTTT.

The CDR3 region is CASSPPVIEAFF. CDR3 bases: TGTGCCAGCAGCCCCCCGGTCATTGAAGCTTTCTTT. This chain uses TRBV7-9 with TRBJ1-1; no clear D. The V gene lost 5 bases and the J gene lost 7 bases, with 11 bases spanning the gap. CDR3 size: 12 residues. From germline, CDR1 is SEHNR and CDR2 FQNEAQ (reference sequence).

The chain recombines TRBV27 with TRBJ1-1; D is uncertain. V lost 0 bases, J lost 1 base, and 9 bases lay in between. CDR3 length: 15 amino acids. The germline CDR1 and CDR2 sequences are MNHEY and SMNVEV (reference sequence). CDR3 loop: CASSLSKSRNTEAFF. The CDR3 nucleotides are TGTGCCAGCAGTTTATCGAAGAGTAGGAACACTGAAGCTTTCTTT.

The V gene is TRBV4-1, the J gene TRBJ2-1, with TRBD2 as a possible D gene (5 bases). The ends were cut back, 0 bases at V and 0 bases at J, with 18 bases in the middle. The CDR3 is 19 amino acids. CDR1 is MGHRA, CDR2 YSYEKL, per germline. The CDR3 sequence is CASSQDDLAPSPSYNEQFF. The CDR3 DNA is TGCGCCAGCAGCCAAGACGACCTAGCCCCTAGCCCCTCCTACAATGAGCAGTTCTTC.

V is TRBV27 and J is TRBJ2-7, with a weak D call TRBD2 (6 bases). This CDR3 contains 16 residues. The V end was cut by 0 bases, the J end by 0 bases, with 12 bases between. Germline V gene data show CDR1 as MNHEY and CDR2 as SMNVEV (reference sequence). The CDR3 loop reads CASSLSPGLSSYEQYF. CDR3 nucleotide sequence: TGTGCCAGCAGTTTATCGCCGGGACTGAGCTCCTACGAGCAGTACTTC.

The chain links TRBV19 to TRBJ2-1; 11 bases fit TRBD2. CDR1 and CDR2 (germline): LNHDA, SQIVND (reference sequence). V was clipped by 3 bases and J by 5 bases; unmatched bases: 3. The CDR3 is 15 residues long. The CDR3 reads CASSIGTSGHNEQFF. CDR3 coding DNA: TGTGCCAGTAGTATCGGGACTAGCGGCCACAATGAGCAGTTCTTC. The variable domain in full, completed from reference TRBV19 and TRBJ2-1, reads DGGITQSPKYLFRKEGQNVTLSCEQNLNHDAMYWYRQDPGQGLRLIYYSQIVNDFQKGDIAEGYSVSREKKESFPLTVTSAQKNPTAFYLCASSIGTSGHNEQFFGPGTRLTVL.

This sequence joins TRBV18 and TRBJ2-7, with D maybe TRBD1 (5 bases). This CDR3 spans 14 amino acids. CDR1 is KGHSH and CDR2 is LQKENI in the germline V gene. With 0 bases removed from V and 10 bases from J, the gap between germline ends came to 16 bases. CDR3 amino acids: CASSPPYGRVEQYF. The CDR3 coding sequence is TGTGCCAGCTCACCACCCTACGGCAGGGTCGAACAGTACTTC.

This chain uses TRBV27 with TRBJ2-3, with 7 nucleotides matching TRBD2. Per germline, CDR1 MNHEY and CDR2 SMNVEV (reference sequence). V lost 6 bases to trimming and J lost 0 bases; unmatched junction nucleotides: 6. CDR3 size: 15 residues. The DNA for the CDR3 is TGTGCCAGCAGCGATAGCGGGCCTAGCACAGATACGCAGTATTTT. It translates to CASSDSGPSTDTQYF.

The table lists this clone with a few counts. J is TRBJ2-1 and V is TRBV29-1, with 11 bases lining up with TRBD2. The CDR3 is made up of 14 amino acids. The germline V gene encodes CDR1 SQVTM and CDR2 ANQGSEA. V shed 3 bases, J shed 7 bases, and the junction held 5 bases outside the gene matches. CDR3 in amino acids: CSVDSSGRGNEQFF. The CDR3 DNA sequence: TGCAGCGTTGATAGTAGCGGGAGGGGGAATGAGCAGTTCTTC.

The genes are TRBV4-2 and TRBJ2-1; 10 bases match TRBD2. This CDR3 has 15 amino acids. J was trimmed by 8 bases and V by 3 bases; bases with no gene match: 7. Germline CDR1 LGHNA, CDR2 YNFKEQ. CDR3 coding DNA: TGTGCCAGCAGCCAGGTAGCGGGAGGATACTATGAGCAGTTCTTC. It yields the protein CASSQVAGGYYEQFF.